This is a list of T cell receptor beta chains from one sample in a study of spatial heterogeneity in lung cancer. MiXCR, applied by TCRdb to the 5' RACE reads, yields one record per CDR3 protein. The data show 4,500 to 6,000 distinct CDR3 sequences, around 7.4% seen once. The source material was lung tumor tissue, sampled at surgery. Receptors originate from a female donor with early-stage non-small cell lung cancer. Both conserved end residues are part of each CDR3. The D gene is left open where the match is weak. Size tells how often a clone was seen (once, few, many) or the class of an expanded clone, and some rows leave it out.

v_call	clone_size	d_call	cdr3_length	j_call	cdr3_aa	cdr3_nt
TRBV11-2	many	TRBD1	14	TRBJ1-1	CASSSTARGTEAFF	TGTGCCAGCAGCTCGACAGCCAGGGGGACTGAAGCTTTCTTT
TRBV18	many	.	14	TRBJ2-7	CASRAGSQSYEQYF	TGTGCCAGCCGCGCAGGGAGCCAATCCTACGAGCAGTACTTC
TRBV7-9	.	.	16	TRBJ2-7	CASSQITGTLAYEQYF	TGTGCCAGCAGCCAAATAACCGGGACATTGGCCTACGAGCAGTACTTC
TRBV29-1	many	TRBD1	13	TRBJ2-7	CSVATDRAGEQYF	TGCAGCGTCGCTACTGACAGGGCGGGCGAGCAGTACTTC
TRBV29-1	many	.	13	TRBJ1-5	CSVRTDPDQPQHF	TGCAGCGTTCGGACAGACCCGGATCAGCCCCAGCATTTT
TRBV9	medium-sized	.	11	TRBJ2-7	CASSRGGEQYF	TGTGCCAGCAGCCGAGGCGGCGAGCAGTACTTC
TRBV11-1	medium-sized	.	12	TRBJ1-1	CASSYTDTEAFF	TGTGCCAGCAGCTATACAGACACTGAAGCTTTCTTT
TRBV6-1	many	.	11	TRBJ2-3	CASSAPHTQYF	TGTGCCAGCAGTGCTCCCCATACGCAGTATTTT
TRBV6-2/TRBV6-3	medium-sized	.	16	TRBJ2-6	CASSYSGGAGANVLTF	TGTGCCAGCAGTTACTCCGGGGGCGCCGGGGCCAACGTCCTGACTTTC
TRBV7-8	few	.	15	TRBJ2-1	CASIIQPSSYNEQFF	TGTGCCAGCATCATACAGCCGAGCTCCTACAATGAGCAGTTCTTC
TRBV28	.	TRBD1	15	TRBJ1-1	CASSPWTGMNTEAFF	TGTGCCAGCAGTCCGTGGACAGGGATGAACACTGAAGCTTTCTTT
TRBV5-6	few	.	12	TRBJ1-3	CASTGDGNTIYF	TGTGCCAGCACAGGTGACGGAAACACCATATATTTT
TRBV15	.	.	14	TRBJ2-7	CATSRGRTNSEQYF	TGTGCCACCAGCAGAGGAAGGACTAATAGCGAGCAGTACTTC
TRBV7-2	few	.	16	TRBJ2-1	CASSLARLGLYNEQFF	TGTGCCAGCAGCTTAGCGAGATTGGGACTCTACAATGAGCAGTTCTTC
TRBV7-2	many	.	13	TRBJ1-4	CASSQSTNEKLFF	TGTGCCAGCAGCCAGTCAACTAATGAAAAACTGTTTTTT
TRBV6-2/TRBV6-3	many	TRBD2	14	TRBJ2-3	CASRRRGGADTQYF	TGTGCCAGCAGAAGGCGGGGGGGCGCAGATACGCAGTATTTT
TRBV7-9	few	.	11	TRBJ2-2	CASSLIGELFF	TGTGCCAGCAGCTTGATCGGGGAGCTGTTTTTT
TRBV9	many	.	15	TRBJ2-5	CASSRNGADQETQYF	TGTGCCAGCAGCCGCAATGGGGCAGACCAAGAGACCCAGTACTTC
TRBV2	medium-sized	TRBD1	14	TRBJ2-7	CAINPGQIDYEQYF	TGTGCCATCAATCCGGGACAGATAGACTACGAGCAGTACTTC
TRBV3-1	medium-sized	.	14	TRBJ1-3	CASSHRGSGNTIYF	TGTGCCAGCAGCCATCGTGGGTCTGGAAACACCATATATTTT
TRBV7-8	medium-sized	.	11	TRBJ1-2	CASSSNYGYTF	TGTGCCAGCAGCTCTAACTATGGCTACACCTTC
TRBV7-2	many	TRBD2	12	TRBJ2-5	CASRRGEETQYF	TGTGCCAGCCGCCGGGGGGAAGAGACCCAGTACTTC
TRBV2	many	.	13	TRBJ2-7	CASSSGGTYEQYF	TGTGCCAGCAGCTCGGGGGGCACCTACGAGCAGTACTTC